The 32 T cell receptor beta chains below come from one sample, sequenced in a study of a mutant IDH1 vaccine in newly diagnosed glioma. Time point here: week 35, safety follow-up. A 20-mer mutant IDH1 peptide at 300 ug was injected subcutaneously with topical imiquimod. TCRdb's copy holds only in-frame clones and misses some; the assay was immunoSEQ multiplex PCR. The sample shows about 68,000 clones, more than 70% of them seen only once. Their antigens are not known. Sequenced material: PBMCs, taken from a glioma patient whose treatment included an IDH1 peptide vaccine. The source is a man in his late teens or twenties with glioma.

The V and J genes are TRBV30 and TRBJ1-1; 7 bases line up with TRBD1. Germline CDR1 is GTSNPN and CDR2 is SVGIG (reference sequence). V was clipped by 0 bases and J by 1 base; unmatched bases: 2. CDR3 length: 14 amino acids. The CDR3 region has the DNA TGTGCCTGGAGTGTATGGGACAGGAACACTGAAGCTTTCTTT. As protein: CAWSVWDRNTEAFF. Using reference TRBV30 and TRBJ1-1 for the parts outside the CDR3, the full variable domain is SQTIHQWPATLVQPVGSPLSLECTVEGTSNPNLYWYRQAAGRGLQLLFYSVGIGQISSEVPQNLSASRPQDRQFILSSKKLLLSDSGFYLCAWSVWDRNTEAFFGQGTRLTVV.

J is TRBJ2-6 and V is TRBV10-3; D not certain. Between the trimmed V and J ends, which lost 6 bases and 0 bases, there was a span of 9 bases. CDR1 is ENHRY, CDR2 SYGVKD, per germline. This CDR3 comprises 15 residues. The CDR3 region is CAIRSLASGANVLTF. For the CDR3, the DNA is TGTGCCATCAGATCCTTGGCCTCTGGGGCCAACGTCCTGACTTTC.

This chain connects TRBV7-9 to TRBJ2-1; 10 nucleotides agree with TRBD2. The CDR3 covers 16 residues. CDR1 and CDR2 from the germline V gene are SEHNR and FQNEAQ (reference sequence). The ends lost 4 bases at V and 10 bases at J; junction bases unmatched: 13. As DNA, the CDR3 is TGTGCCAGCAGCTCCGTAGCGGGAGGTCCTACAGTAGAGCAGTTCTTC. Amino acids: CASSSVAGGPTVEQFF.

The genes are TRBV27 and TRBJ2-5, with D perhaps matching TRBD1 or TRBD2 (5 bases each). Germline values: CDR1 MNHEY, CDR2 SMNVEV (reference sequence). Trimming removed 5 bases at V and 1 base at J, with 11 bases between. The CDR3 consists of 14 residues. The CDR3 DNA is TGTGCCAGCAGTCGGGGCGGTCTCCAAGAGACCCAGTACTTC. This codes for CASSRGGLQETQYF.

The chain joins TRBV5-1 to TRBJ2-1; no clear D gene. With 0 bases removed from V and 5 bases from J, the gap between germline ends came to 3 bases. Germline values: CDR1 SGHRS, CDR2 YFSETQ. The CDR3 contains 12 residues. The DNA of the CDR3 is TGCGCCAGCAGCTTGGGGAACAATGAGCAGTTCTTC. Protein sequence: CASSLGNNEQFF.

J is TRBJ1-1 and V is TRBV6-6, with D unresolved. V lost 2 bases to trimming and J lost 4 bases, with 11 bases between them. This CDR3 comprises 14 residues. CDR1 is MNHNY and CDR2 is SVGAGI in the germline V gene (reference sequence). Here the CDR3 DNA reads TGTGCCAGCAGTTACGCGAGGGAGGGCACTGAAGCTTTCTTT. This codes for CASSYAREGTEAFF.

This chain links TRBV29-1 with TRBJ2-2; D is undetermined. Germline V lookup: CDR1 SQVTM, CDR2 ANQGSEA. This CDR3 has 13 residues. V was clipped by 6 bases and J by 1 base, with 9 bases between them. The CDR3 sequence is CSVGLLNTGELFF. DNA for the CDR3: TGCAGCGTAGGTCTACTGAACACCGGGGAGCTGTTTTTT.

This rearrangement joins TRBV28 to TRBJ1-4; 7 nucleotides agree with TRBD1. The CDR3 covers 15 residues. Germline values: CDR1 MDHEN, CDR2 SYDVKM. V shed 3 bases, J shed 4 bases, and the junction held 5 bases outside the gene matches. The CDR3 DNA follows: TGTGCCAGCAGTTTCGTAGGGGGCCATAATGAAAAACTGTTTTTT. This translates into CASSFVGGHNEKLFF.

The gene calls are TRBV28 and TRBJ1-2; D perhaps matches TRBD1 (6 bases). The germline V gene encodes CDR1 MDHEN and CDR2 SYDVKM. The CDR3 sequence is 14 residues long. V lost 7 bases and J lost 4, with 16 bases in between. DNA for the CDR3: TGTGCCAGCACCCAGAGAGGGGGGTTCTATGGCTACACCTTC. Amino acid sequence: CASTQRGGFYGYTF.

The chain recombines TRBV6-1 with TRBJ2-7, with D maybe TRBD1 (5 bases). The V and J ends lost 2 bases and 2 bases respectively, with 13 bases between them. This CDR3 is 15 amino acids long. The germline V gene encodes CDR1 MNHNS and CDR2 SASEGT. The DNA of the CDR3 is TGTGCCAGCAGTGAAAGTTGGCAGGACACCTACGAGCAGTACTTC. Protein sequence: CASSESWQDTYEQYF.

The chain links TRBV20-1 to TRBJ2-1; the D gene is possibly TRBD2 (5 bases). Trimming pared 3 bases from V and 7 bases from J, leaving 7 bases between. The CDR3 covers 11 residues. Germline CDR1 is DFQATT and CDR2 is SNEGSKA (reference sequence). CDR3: CSASRGNEQFF. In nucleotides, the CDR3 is TGCAGTGCTAGCCGGGGTAATGAGCAGTTCTTC.

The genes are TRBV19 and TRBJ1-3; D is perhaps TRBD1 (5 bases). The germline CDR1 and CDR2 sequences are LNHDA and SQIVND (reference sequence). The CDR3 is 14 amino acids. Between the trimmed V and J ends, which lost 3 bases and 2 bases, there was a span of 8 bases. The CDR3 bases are TGTGCCAGTAGTATTAGGGGCACTGGAAACACCATATATTTT. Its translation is CASSIRGTGNTIYF.

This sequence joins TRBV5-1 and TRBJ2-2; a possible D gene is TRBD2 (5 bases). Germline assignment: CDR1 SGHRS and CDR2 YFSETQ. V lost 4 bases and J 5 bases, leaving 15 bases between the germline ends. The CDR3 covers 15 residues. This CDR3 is CASSQEADGTGELFF. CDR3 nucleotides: TGCGCCAGCAGCCAGGAAGCGGACGGGACCGGGGAGCTGTTTTTT.

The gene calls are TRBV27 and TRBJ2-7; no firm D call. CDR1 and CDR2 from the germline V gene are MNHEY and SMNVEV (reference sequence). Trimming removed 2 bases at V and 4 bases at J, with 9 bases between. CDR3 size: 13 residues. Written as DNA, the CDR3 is TGTGCCAGCAGTTTAAACGAGTGGTACGAGCAGTACTTC. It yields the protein CASSLNEWYEQYF.

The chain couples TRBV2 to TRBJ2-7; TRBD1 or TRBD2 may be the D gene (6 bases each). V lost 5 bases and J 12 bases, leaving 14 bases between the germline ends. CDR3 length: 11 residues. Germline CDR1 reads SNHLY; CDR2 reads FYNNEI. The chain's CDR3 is CASSFRGGGYF. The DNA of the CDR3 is TGTGCCAGCAGTTTCAGGGGAGGTGGGTACTTC. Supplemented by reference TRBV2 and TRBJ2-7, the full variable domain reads EPEVTQTPSHQVTQMGQEVILRCVPISNHLYFYWYRQILGQKVEFLVSFYNNEISEKSEIFDDQFSVERPDGSNFTLKIRSTKLEDSAMYFCASSFRGGGYFGPGTRLTVT.

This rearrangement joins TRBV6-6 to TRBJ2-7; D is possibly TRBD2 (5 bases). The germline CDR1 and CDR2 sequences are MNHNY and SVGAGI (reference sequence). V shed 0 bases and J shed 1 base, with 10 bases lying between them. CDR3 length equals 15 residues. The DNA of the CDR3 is TGTGCCAGCAGTTACTCTAGTCTAGCTTCCTACGAGCAGTACTTC. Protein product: CASSYSSLASYEQYF.

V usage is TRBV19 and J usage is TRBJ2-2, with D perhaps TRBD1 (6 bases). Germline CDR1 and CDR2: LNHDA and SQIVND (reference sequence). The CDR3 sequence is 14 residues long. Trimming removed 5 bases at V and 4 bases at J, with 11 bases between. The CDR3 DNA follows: TGTGCCAGTAGTGCACGGGACACCACCGGGGAGCTGTTTTTT. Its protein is CASSARDTTGELFF.

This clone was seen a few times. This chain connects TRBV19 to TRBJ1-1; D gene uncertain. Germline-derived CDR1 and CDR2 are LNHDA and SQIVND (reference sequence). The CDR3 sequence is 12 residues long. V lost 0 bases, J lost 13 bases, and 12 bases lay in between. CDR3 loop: CASSIDLGLVFF. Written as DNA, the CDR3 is TGTGCCAGTAGTATAGACTTAGGTTTAGTTTTCTTT. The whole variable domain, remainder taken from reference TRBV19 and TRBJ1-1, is DGGITQSPKYLFRKEGQNVTLSCEQNLNHDAMYWYRQDPGQGLRLIYYSQIVNDFQKGDIAEGYSVSREKKESFPLTVTSAQKNPTAFYLCASSIDLGLVFFGQGTRLTVV.

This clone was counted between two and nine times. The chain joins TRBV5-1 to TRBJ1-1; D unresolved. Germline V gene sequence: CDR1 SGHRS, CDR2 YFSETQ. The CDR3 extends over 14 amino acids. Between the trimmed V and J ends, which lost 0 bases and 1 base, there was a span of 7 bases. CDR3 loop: CASSLDGSNTEAFF. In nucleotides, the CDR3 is TGCGCCAGCAGCTTGGACGGATCGAACACTGAAGCTTTCTTT.

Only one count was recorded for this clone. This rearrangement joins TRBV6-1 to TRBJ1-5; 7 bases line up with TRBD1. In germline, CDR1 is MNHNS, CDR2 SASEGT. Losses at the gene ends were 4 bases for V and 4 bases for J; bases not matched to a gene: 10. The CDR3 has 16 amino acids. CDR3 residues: CASSVDRAGGNQPQHF. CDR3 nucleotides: TGTGCCAGCAGTGTAGACAGGGCAGGAGGGAATCAGCCCCAGCATTTT.

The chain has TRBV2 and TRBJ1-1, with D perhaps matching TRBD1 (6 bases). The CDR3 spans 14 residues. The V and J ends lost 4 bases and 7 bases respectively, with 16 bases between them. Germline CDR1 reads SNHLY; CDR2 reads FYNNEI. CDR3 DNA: TGTGCCAGCAGTGCCCCCGACAGGAGATTTGAAGCTTTCTTT. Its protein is CASSAPDRRFEAFF.

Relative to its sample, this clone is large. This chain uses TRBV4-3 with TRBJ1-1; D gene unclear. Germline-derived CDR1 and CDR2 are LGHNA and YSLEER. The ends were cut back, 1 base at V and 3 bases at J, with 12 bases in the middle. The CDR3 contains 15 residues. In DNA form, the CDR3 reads TGCGCCAGCAGCCAAGGGGCGGTGACCCACACTGAAGCTTTCTTT. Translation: CASSQGAVTHTEAFF.

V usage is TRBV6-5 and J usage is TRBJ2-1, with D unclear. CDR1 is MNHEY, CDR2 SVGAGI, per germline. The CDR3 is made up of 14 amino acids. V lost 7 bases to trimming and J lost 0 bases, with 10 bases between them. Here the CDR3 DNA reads TGTGCCAGCAAGTTCCTCGACTCCTACAATGAGCAGTTCTTC. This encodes CASKFLDSYNEQFF.

The CDR3 DNA sequence: TGTGCCAGTAGTATATGGGGTAGCGGGAGCACAGATACGCAGTATTTT. Protein sequence: CASSIWGSGSTDTQYF. The rearrangement links TRBV19 to TRBJ2-3; 7 nucleotides align to TRBD2. Germline V lookup: CDR1 LNHDA, CDR2 SQIVND (reference sequence). The V and J ends lost 2 bases and 0 bases, in that order; junction bases with no gene match: 5. The CDR3 has 16 residues.

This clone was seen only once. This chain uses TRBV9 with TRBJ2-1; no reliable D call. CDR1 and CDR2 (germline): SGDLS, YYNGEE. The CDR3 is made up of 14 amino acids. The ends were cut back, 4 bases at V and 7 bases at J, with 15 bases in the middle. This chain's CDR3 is CASSLTPVGNEQFF. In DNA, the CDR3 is TGTGCCAGCAGCCTGACACCTGTGGGGAATGAGCAGTTCTTC.

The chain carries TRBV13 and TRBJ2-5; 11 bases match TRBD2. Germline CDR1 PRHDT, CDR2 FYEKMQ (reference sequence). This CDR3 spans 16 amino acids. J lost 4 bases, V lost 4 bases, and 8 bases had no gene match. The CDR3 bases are TGTGCCAGCAGCTGGCTAGCGGGGGGCGGTCCAGAGACCCAGTACTTC. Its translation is CASSWLAGGGPETQYF.

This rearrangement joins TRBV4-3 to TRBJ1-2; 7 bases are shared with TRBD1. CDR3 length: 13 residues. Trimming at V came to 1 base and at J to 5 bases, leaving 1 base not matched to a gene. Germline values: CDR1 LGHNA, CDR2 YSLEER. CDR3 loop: CASSQAGGYGYTF. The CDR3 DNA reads TGCGCCAGCAGCCAAGCAGGGGGTTATGGCTACACCTTC.

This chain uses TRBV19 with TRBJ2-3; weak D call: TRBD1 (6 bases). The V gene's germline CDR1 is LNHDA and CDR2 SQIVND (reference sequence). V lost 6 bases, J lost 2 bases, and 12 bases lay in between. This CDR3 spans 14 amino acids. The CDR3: CASRRTGYTDTQYF. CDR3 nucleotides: TGTGCCAGTAGACGAACAGGGTACACAGATACGCAGTATTTT.

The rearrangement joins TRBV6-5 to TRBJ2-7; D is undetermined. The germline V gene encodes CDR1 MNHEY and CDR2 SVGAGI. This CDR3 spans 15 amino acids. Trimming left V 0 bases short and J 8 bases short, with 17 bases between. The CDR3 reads CASSYSTARTSKQYF. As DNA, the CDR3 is TGTGCCAGCAGTTACTCGACGGCTAGGACGTCGAAGCAGTACTTC.

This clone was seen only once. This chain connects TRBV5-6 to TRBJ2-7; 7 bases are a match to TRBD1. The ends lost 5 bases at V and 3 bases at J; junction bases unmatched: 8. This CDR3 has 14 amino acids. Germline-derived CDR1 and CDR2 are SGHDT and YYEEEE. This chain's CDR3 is CASRRTGALYEQYF. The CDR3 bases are TGTGCCAGCAGACGTACAGGGGCACTCTACGAGCAGTACTTC. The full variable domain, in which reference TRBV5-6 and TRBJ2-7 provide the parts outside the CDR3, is DAGVTQSPTHLIKTRGQQVTLRCSPKSGHDTVSWYQQALGQGPQFIFQYYEEEERQRGNFPDRFSGHQFPNYSSELNVNALLLGDSALYLCASRRTGALYEQYFGPGTRLTVT.

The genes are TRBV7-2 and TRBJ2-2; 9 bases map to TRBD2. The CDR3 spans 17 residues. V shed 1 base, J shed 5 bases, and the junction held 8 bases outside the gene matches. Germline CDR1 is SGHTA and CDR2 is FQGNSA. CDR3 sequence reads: CASSLGRLAGRTGELFF. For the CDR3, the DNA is TGTGCCAGCAGCTTAGGTCGTCTAGCGGGAAGGACCGGGGAGCTGTTTTTT.

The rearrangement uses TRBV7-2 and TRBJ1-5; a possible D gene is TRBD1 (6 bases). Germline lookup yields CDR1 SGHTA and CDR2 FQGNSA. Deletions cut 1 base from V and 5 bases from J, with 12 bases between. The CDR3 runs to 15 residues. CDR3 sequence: CASSLDQAGDQPQHF. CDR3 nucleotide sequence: TGTGCCAGCAGCTTAGATCAAGCAGGGGATCAGCCCCAGCATTTT.